These 14 T cell receptor beta chains came from one sample sequenced in a study of cytomegalovirus exposure and HLA in healthy donors. PCR was performed using 60 Vbeta and 13 Jbeta primers. Sequencing was performed with immunoSEQ multiplex PCR; in TCRdb, only in-frame clones are kept and a portion is missing. Among 150,000 to 200,000 clones, roughly 9.5% were seen once, and the ten largest hold 1% to 1.5%. What was sequenced was PBMCs. The receptor set was obtained from a young woman in good health and CMV-seropositive.

By proportion, this clone is medium-sized (0.01 to 0.1%). This sequence joins TRBV6-1 and TRBJ1-1; possible D gene TRBD1, 5 bases. This CDR3 has 13 amino acids. V was clipped by 8 bases and J by 3 bases, with 13 bases between them. CDR1 MNHNS and CDR2 SASEGT come from the germline V gene. DNA of the CDR3: TGTGCCAGCTGCCTCGGGGGGGACACTGAAGCTTTCTTT. Protein sequence: CASCLGGDTEAFF.

This chain connects TRBV7-9 to TRBJ2-7; 7 bases align to TRBD1. In germline, CDR1 is SEHNR, CDR2 FQNEAQ (reference sequence). There are 16 residues in the CDR3. V shed 3 bases, J shed 7 bases, and the junction held 15 bases outside the gene matches. The chain's CDR3 is CASSFATGQTLWEQYF. Here the CDR3 DNA reads TGTGCCAGCAGCTTTGCGACGGGACAGACCCTTTGGGAGCAGTACTTC. Full variable domain (remainder filled in from reference TRBV7-9 and TRBJ2-7): DTGVSQNPRHKITKRGQNVTFRCDPISEHNRLYWYRQTLGQGPEFLTYFQNEAQLEKSRLLSDRFSAERPKGSFSTLEIQRTEQGDSAMYLCASSFATGQTLWEQYFGPGTRLTVT.

V usage is TRBV2 and J usage is TRBJ1-1, with TRBD1 matching 7 bases. Germline values: CDR1 SNHLY, CDR2 FYNNEI. J lost 5 bases, V lost 3 bases, and 3 bases had no gene match. The CDR3 contains 13 residues. The DNA for the CDR3 is TGTGCCAGCAGTGACAGGGGGGTTACTGAAGCTTTCTTT. Translated, it gives CASSDRGVTEAFF.

This clone showed up just a few times. J is TRBJ2-7 and V is TRBV29-1, with 9 bases lining up with TRBD2. The CDR3 is 14 residues long. V lost 7 bases, J lost 5 bases, and 12 bases stayed unmatched. The V gene's germline CDR1 is SQVTM and CDR2 ANQGSEA. Written as DNA, the CDR3 is TGCAGCGGCGGGGGGGGGACAGCGGGTGACGAGCAGTACTTC. As protein: CSGGGGTAGDEQYF.

This clone has a handful of counts. The gene calls are TRBV27 and TRBJ1-1; maybe TRBD1 (6 bases). CDR1 is MNHEY, CDR2 SMNVEV, per germline (reference sequence). The V and J ends lost 7 bases and 6 bases respectively, with 9 bases between them. The CDR3 loop spans 11 amino acids. This CDR3 is CASNKGAEAFF. The CDR3 coding sequence is TGTGCCAGCAACAAGGGGGCTGAAGCTTTCTTT.

The chain has TRBV6-5 and TRBJ1-2; 11 bases match TRBD1. Germline V gives CDR1 MNHEY, CDR2 SVGAGI. The CDR3 runs 14 residues. V gave up 5 bases and J gave up 7 bases; unmatched junction bases: 6. DNA for the CDR3: TGTGCCAGCAGTGCGCTGGGACAGGGGGTTGGCTACACCTTC. Translated: CASSALGQGVGYTF.

The chain is built from TRBV12-5 and TRBJ2-3, with D perhaps matching TRBD2 (6 bases). The V gene lost 3 bases and the J gene lost 0 bases, with 7 bases spanning the gap. Per germline, CDR1 LGHNT and CDR2 FRNRAP. The CDR3 runs to 14 residues. As DNA, the CDR3 is TGTGCTAGTGGTTTAAGCGGGAGCACAGATACGCAGTATTTT. It is translated as CASGLSGSTDTQYF.

In this sample, this clone turned up a few times. The J gene is TRBJ2-3, the V gene TRBV29-1; tentative D call: TRBD1 (5 bases). There are 13 residues in the CDR3. Trimming pared 1 base from V and 5 bases from J, leaving 10 bases between. Germline V CDR1 and CDR2: SQVTM, ANQGSEA. The CDR3 spells CSVEVRGVDTQYF. For the CDR3, the DNA is TGCAGCGTTGAAGTTAGGGGCGTAGATACGCAGTATTTT.

In its sample, this clone was seen a few times. The chain uses TRBV5-8 and TRBJ1-4; D remains ambiguous. The germline CDR1 and CDR2 sequences are SGHTS and YDEGEE. V lost 0 bases, J lost 5 bases, and 11 bases lay in between. This CDR3 contains 15 residues. CDR3 coding DNA: TGTGCCAGCAGCTTGGAGTTCGGACTAAATGAAAAACTGTTTTTT. Translation: CASSLEFGLNEKLFF.

This chain joins TRBV4-1 and TRBJ1-4; maybe TRBD1 (6 bases). Between the trimmed V and J ends, which lost 4 bases and 12 bases, there was a span of 30 bases. The germline V gene has CDR1 MGHRA and CDR2 YSYEKL. CDR3 length equals 18 residues. Here the CDR3 reads CASSPYPRQAGGESELFF. The DNA for the CDR3 is TGCGCCAGCAGCCCCTATCCCAGACAGGCGGGGGGGGAGTCGGAACTGTTTTTT.

This clone showed up just a few times. The chain joins TRBV30 to TRBJ2-1; D remains ambiguous. Trimming stripped 5 bases from V and 8 bases from J, with 19 bases between. This CDR3 has 14 residues. The germline V gene encodes CDR1 GTSNPN and CDR2 SVGIG (reference sequence). CDR3 in amino acids: CAWSKNLGRDEQFF. The CDR3 DNA reads as TGTGCCTGGTCGAAGAACCTAGGCCGCGATGAGCAGTTCTTC.

The V and J genes are TRBV4-1 and TRBJ1-2, with D tentatively TRBD1 (5 bases). CDR1 and CDR2 (germline): MGHRA, YSYEKL. This CDR3 region has 14 residues. V lost 4 bases to trimming and J lost 4 bases, with 13 bases between them. The CDR3 DNA reads as TGCGCCAGCAGCCCAGTGGGGGACTCCTATGGCTACACCTTC. It codes for CASSPVGDSYGYTF.

This clone has a handful of counts. The chain uses TRBV2 and TRBJ2-1, with a tentative D call TRBD2 (6 bases). The CDR3 length is 15 residues. Germline lookup yields CDR1 SNHLY and CDR2 FYNNEI. Between the trimmed V and J ends, which lost 6 bases and 3 bases, there was a span of 15 bases. The CDR3 loop reads CASSDRDWFYNEQFF. The CDR3 DNA is TGTGCCAGCAGCGACCGGGACTGGTTCTACAATGAGCAGTTCTTC.

J is TRBJ2-5 and V is TRBV10-1; D remains unclear. Germline V gene lookup returns CDR1 WNHNN and CDR2 SYGVQD (reference sequence). Trimming cost V 0 bases and J 4 bases, with 9 bases left between them. The CDR3 totals 14 residues. CDR3 coding DNA: TGCGCCAGCAGTGAGTCGATAGCCCTAGAGACCCAGTACTTC. Its protein product is CASSESIALETQYF.